The 9 T cell receptor beta chains presented below share a single source sample, sequenced in a study of cytomegalovirus exposure and HLA in healthy donors. Use of 60 Vbeta and 13 Jbeta primers characterized the PCR. Data came from immunoSEQ multiplex PCR; TCRdb stores just in-frame clones and leaves some out. The table has more than 150,000 clones, about 80% seen once. Specimen: PBMCs. The source of these receptors is a woman aged 18-29 years in good health and CMV-seropositive.

V and J are TRBV6-5 and TRBJ1-1; the D gene is possibly TRBD1 (6 bases). This CDR3 region has 13 residues. Germline values: CDR1 MNHEY, CDR2 SVGAGI. V was cut by 6 bases and J by 4 bases, with 12 bases left in between. The CDR3: CASSRGGATEAFF. CDR3 DNA sequence: TGTGCCAGCAGCAGAGGGGGAGCCACTGAAGCTTTCTTT.

The V and J genes are TRBV30 and TRBJ1-4; a weak D match, TRBD1 (6 bases). The CDR3 runs to 14 residues. The V end lost 5 bases, the J end lost 0 bases, and 10 bases lay between the germline ends. Germline V CDR1 and CDR2: GTSNPN, SVGIG (reference sequence). Here the CDR3 reads CAWVTGSTNEKLFF. For the CDR3, the DNA is TGTGCCTGGGTGACAGGATCAACTAATGAAAAACTGTTTTTT.

The chain carries TRBV9 and TRBJ1-3; TRBD1 might be the D (5 bases). This CDR3 contains 16 residues. Per germline, CDR1 SGDLS and CDR2 YYNGEE. V was pared by 2 bases and J by 0 bases, with 12 bases between. The CDR3 DNA sequence: TGTGCCAGCAGCGTCAATCAGGGTTTCTCTGGAAACACCATATATTTT. Residues: CASSVNQGFSGNTIYF.

A note on this clone: Other DNA sequences from this sample encode an identical CDR3 as well. CDR3 sequence reads: CASSPSGTGSYEQYV. In nucleotides, the CDR3 is TGTGCCAGCTCTCCCTCTGGGACAGGGTCCTACGAGCAGTACGTC. The V call is TRBV18, the J call TRBJ2-7; 9 bases are a match to TRBD1. J gave up 1 base and V 6 bases, and 7 bases lay outside the gene matches. CDR3 length equals 15 residues. Per the germline V gene, CDR1 is KGHSH and CDR2 is LQKENI.

This sequence joins TRBV6-6 and TRBJ2-5; 8 nucleotides align to TRBD1. The J call may be incorrect, as the DNA end agrees better with TRBJ2-7. The germline CDR1 and CDR2 sequences are MNHNY and SVGAGI (reference sequence). The length of the CDR3 is 15 residues. The CDR3 reads CASSYLRDRTYEQYF. For the CDR3, the DNA is TGTGCCAGCAGTTACTTGCGGGACAGGACCTACGAGCAGTACTTC.

Turning to this clone: The sample has other DNA sequences that encode this CDR3 too. The chain couples TRBV5-1 to TRBJ1-1; D perhaps matches TRBD1 (5 bases). The germline CDR1 and CDR2 sequences are SGHRS and YFSETQ. The CDR3 is made up of 14 amino acids. Trimming left V 0 bases short and J 2 bases short, with 8 bases between. CDR3 nucleotide sequence: TGCGCCAGCAGCTTGGTGGGGGGTAACACTGAAGCTTTCTTT. Its protein is CASSLVGGNTEAFF.

The chain carries TRBV28 and TRBJ1-1; D remains ambiguous. The CDR3 extends over 12 amino acids. The ends were cut back, 2 bases at V and 4 bases at J, with 5 bases in the middle. Germline assignment: CDR1 MDHEN and CDR2 SYDVKM. Here the CDR3 reads CASSLMSTEAFF. The CDR3 region has the DNA TGTGCCAGCAGTTTAATGAGCACTGAAGCTTTCTTT.

The chain combines TRBV7-2 with TRBJ1-2; a weak D match, TRBD1 (5 bases). The germline V gene has CDR1 SGHTA and CDR2 FQGNSA. V lost 1 base to trimming and J lost 10 bases, with 16 bases between them. The CDR3 runs to 14 residues. This chain's CDR3 is CASSLDQGISDYTF. CDR3 nucleotides: TGTGCCAGCAGCTTAGATCAGGGTATCTCTGACTACACCTTC.

CDR3 bases: TGTGCCAGCAGCTTAGTAGCGGGGGGGCCGCCGGAGACCCAGTACTTC. Its protein product is CASSLVAGGPPETQYF. The chain joins TRBV11-3 to TRBJ2-5, with 11 bases identical to TRBD2. Germline V gene sequence: CDR1 SGHNT, CDR2 YENEEA. The CDR3 sequence is 16 residues long. The V and J ends lost 1 base and 5 bases, in that order; junction bases with no gene match: 6.